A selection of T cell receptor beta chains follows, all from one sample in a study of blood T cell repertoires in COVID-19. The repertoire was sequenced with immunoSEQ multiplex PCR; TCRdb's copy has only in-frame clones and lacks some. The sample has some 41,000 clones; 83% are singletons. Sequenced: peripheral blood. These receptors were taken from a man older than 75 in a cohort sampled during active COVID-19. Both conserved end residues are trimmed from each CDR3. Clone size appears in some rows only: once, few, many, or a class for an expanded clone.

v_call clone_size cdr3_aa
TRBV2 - ASRTGQGGETQY
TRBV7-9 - ASSLGLAGVSEQY
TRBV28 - ATHPGGRNGYT
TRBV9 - ASSVEGAPGETQY
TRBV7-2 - ASSPWGGGRQETQY
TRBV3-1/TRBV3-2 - ASSQDGSATYEQY
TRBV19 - ASNQGRSQPQH
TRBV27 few ATSPGESNQPQH
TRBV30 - AWKGGNEAF
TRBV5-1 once ASRIGGNTEAF
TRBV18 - ASSAPGTGGGKLF
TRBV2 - ASSATGKGDKEQY
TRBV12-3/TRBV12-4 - ASRGQVNQPQH
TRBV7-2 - ASNVGLVGAQY
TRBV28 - ASSFIRNTEAF
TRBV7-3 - ASSSFAGANTGELF
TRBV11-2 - ASSLLDRGEKLF
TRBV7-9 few ASSSRNSLGGEKLF
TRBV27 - ASKSGGSYEQY
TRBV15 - ATVPDRGISDTQY
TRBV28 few ASSSSGAGRFNYGYT
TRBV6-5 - ASSYVGGSSYEQY
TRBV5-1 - ASSLTSDNSPLH
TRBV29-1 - SVSTGTGWNQPQH
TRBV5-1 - ASSLSGQAYEQY
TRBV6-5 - ASRPRVTSSEQF
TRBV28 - ASTGTVYGYT
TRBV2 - ASRGGSGRGTGELF
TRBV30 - ASTLRGVNSPLH
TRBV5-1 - ASSLTGGPYEQY
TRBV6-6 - ASRRGQDRSYEQY
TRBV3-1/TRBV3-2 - ASSHKGAST
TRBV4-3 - ASSQELNLNRGHTIY
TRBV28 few ASSSILRDRAAYNEQF
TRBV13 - ASRSAPGRGHYEQY
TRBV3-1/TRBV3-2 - ASSRPLTPLAETQY
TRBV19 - ASSTQGAEQY